This T cell receptor beta chain was identified during a study of shared clonotypes between healthy human individuals. Study conclusions and caveats: Estimated richness was generally greater in naive than memory subsets.

Worth noting for this clone: What it binds is not known.

The method was immunoSEQ multiplex PCR; TCRdb's version includes in-frame clones alone and lacks a portion of them. Of 1 million to 1.3 million clones detected, about 84% appear once; the ten largest clones hold 0.5% to 0.65%. The CDR3 has 20 residues. Germline V lookup: CDR1 SGHNT, CDR2 YYREEE (reference sequence). V shed 0 bases, J shed 5 bases, and the junction held 15 bases outside the gene matches. This chain connects TRBV5-4 to TRBJ2-5; 14 bases align to TRBD2. The receptor was isolated from a man aged 18 to 29 in good health. Some clones in this sample may be carry-over from other donors' samples. Source material: memory CD4+ T cells from PBMCs. Regarding subset: CD45RA-negative fraction. CDR3 DNA: TGTGCCAGCAGCTTGGCCGCGGGAACCGGGACTAGCGGGAGTCGGGAGACCCAGTACTTC. Amino acid sequence: CASSLAAGTGTSGSRETQYF.